The rows below give T cell receptor beta chains drawn from one sample of a study of identical twins. MiXCR was run by TCRdb on the 5' RACE reads, yielding one entry per CDR3 protein. This sample carries 1.5 million or so distinct CDR3 sequences, less than 40% of them seen once, and the ten largest clones take 0.25% to 0.3%. Input material: cord blood. The receptors come from a newborn girl in good health. The CDR3 runs from the conserved cysteine through the conserved F or W. The D gene is left open where the match is weak. Only some rows state a clone size, as once, few, many or a class for expanded clones.

CDR3nt	CDR3aa	j_gene	d_gene	v_gene	abundance
TGTGCCATCAGCAATACGGGACTGGGGGAATACGAGCAGTACTTC	CAISNTGLGEYEQYF	TRBJ2-7	.	TRBV10-3	.
TGTGCCAGCAGTTGGGGTTGGGGTGGCTATGGCTACACCTTC	CASSWGWGGYGYTF	TRBJ1-2	.	TRBV12-3/TRBV12-4	few
TGCGCCAGCAGCCAAGAGAGCAGGGACCAGCCCCAGCATTTT	CASSQESRDQPQHF	TRBJ1-5	.	TRBV4-1	.
TGTGCCAGCAGCCCAGGCCTCCAGGGGGCGGGCTACGAGCAGTACTTC	CASSPGLQGAGYEQYF	TRBJ2-7	TRBD1	TRBV13	.
TGCAGTGCTGGGGGACAGGGCGTCTCCGGGGAGCTGTTTTTT	CSAGGQGVSGELFF	TRBJ2-2	TRBD1	TRBV20-1	.
TGTGCCAGCAGTGAAGCTGAGGTAGGGGTTTTGAACACTGAAGCTTTCTTT	CASSEAEVGVLNTEAFF	TRBJ1-1	.	TRBV2	few
TGCAGTGCTAGAGAGGACAGCTCCTACGAGCAGTACTTC	CSAREDSSYEQYF	TRBJ2-7	.	TRBV20-1	many
TGTGCCAGCAGTTACGAGGCAGGGAGTGGCTACACCTTC	CASSYEAGSGYTF	TRBJ1-2	.	TRBV6-5	.
TGTGCCAGCAGTTTCGGGGCCCCCGAGCAGTTCTTC	CASSFGAPEQFF	TRBJ2-1	.	TRBV28	.
TGTGCCAGCAGCCCGAGAGGGACTACTTACAATGAGCAGTTCTTC	CASSPRGTTYNEQFF	TRBJ2-1	TRBD2	TRBV9	.
TGTGCCAGCAGTCGGGGGCCCGACAAAAACATTCAGTACTTC	CASSRGPDKNIQYF	TRBJ2-4	.	TRBV28	few
TGTGCCAGCAGGCGGTTCCTACAGGGGGCTGAAGCTTTCTTT	CASRRFLQGAEAFF	TRBJ1-1	TRBD1	TRBV4-2	.
TGTGCCAGCAGCCAAGAAGGAGACAGCAGGGGGGAGACCCAGTACTTC	CASSQEGDSRGETQYF	TRBJ2-5	TRBD1	TRBV4-2	.
TGTGCCAGCAGCCTTGTCCTGCCAGGGTCGGATGGCTACACCTTC	CASSLVLPGSDGYTF	TRBJ1-2	.	TRBV28	few
TGTGCCAGCAGCTCCGGCGGGGGCGGCTATGGCTACACCTTC	CASSSGGGGYGYTF	TRBJ1-2	.	TRBV14	.
TGCGCCAGCAGCTTGGCCGAGGCAGGACTAGCCAAAAACATTCAGTACTTC	CASSLAEAGLAKNIQYF	TRBJ2-4	.	TRBV5-1	.
TGTGCCAGCAGCCAAGCAACAGGGGGCAATGGCTACACCTTC	CASSQATGGNGYTF	TRBJ1-2	TRBD1	TRBV4-2	.
TGCAGTGCTAGTCGGACTTTAAACATTCAGTACTTC	CSASRTLNIQYF	TRBJ2-4	.	TRBV20-1	.
TGTGCCAGCTCACCACTGATGAGAGTTCCCTACGAGCAGTACTTC	CASSPLMRVPYEQYF	TRBJ2-7	.	TRBV18	.
TGTGCCAGCAGCCCCTATGGTCGGGGACAGCCCCAGCATTTT	CASSPYGRGQPQHF	TRBJ1-5	.	TRBV5-6	.
TGTGCCAGCAGCTTACAACGAGGAGAGACCCAGTACTTC	CASSLQRGETQYF	TRBJ2-5	.	TRBV5-6	.
TGCGCCAGCAGCTTGACCGGGAGGAGGCCTTCCTACGAGCAGTACTTC	CASSLTGRRPSYEQYF	TRBJ2-7	TRBD2	TRBV5-1	.
TGTGCCAGCAGTTTCTATGCCCTAGGGACAGGGGGGGGCACTGAAGCTTTCTTT	CASSFYALGTGGGTEAFF	TRBJ1-1	TRBD1	TRBV28	.
TGTGCCAGCAGTTACACTCCACTAGAAAATAGGCAGTACTTC	CASSYTPLENRQYF	TRBJ2-5	.	TRBV6-2/TRBV6-3	.
TGTGCCAGCAGCCAAGGAACTAGCGGGCTTACCTACAATGAGCAGTTCTTC	CASSQGTSGLTYNEQFF	TRBJ2-1	TRBD2	TRBV3-1	few
TGTGCTAGTGGTTTGGCCGGAGTAGACACTGAAGCTTTCTTT	CASGLAGVDTEAFF	TRBJ1-1	.	TRBV12-5	.
TGCAGCGTTGAAGACGCGAAAGTGATACAAGAGACCCAGTACTTC	CSVEDAKVIQETQYF	TRBJ2-5	.	TRBV29-1	many
TGTGCCATCAGTTCCCCCCAGGGGGGGGGCTACACCTTC	CAISSPQGGGYTF	TRBJ1-2	TRBD1	TRBV10-3	.
TGTGCCAGCAGTCCCCGCTCTGGGGCCAACGTCCTGACTTTC	CASSPRSGANVLTF	TRBJ2-6	.	TRBV27	many
TGTGCCGCGGGGGGACTAGTGGCTACCAGCACAGATACGCAGTATTTT	CAAGGLVATSTDTQYF	TRBJ2-3	TRBD2	TRBV7-2	.
TGCAGTGCTAGAGTTCTTGGCAGGGACTATGGCTACACCTTC	CSARVLGRDYGYTF	TRBJ1-2	.	TRBV20-1	few
TGTGCCACCCAACTGGGAGGGGCTGAAGCTTTCTTT	CATQLGGAEAFF	TRBJ1-1	.	TRBV6-6	once
TGTGCCACCGGCCTCGGAACTGAAGCTTTCTTT	CATGLGTEAFF	TRBJ1-1	.	TRBV24-1	.
TGTGCCAGCAGCTTCTGGGGGGCAACTAATGAAAAACTGTTTTTT	CASSFWGATNEKLFF	TRBJ1-4	.	TRBV7-2	.